This T cell receptor beta chain was identified during a study of Ad26.COV2.S vaccination and SARS-CoV-2 variants. Study-level background: The study gave Ad26.COV2.S intramuscularly, once or twice 56 days apart.

The sample's treatment: 19 received Ad26.COV2.S at low or high dose, single or two shots; several received placebo; per-sample allocation not given. Material that was analyzed had been drawn on day 63 after the first vaccine or placebo injection. V was trimmed by 3 bases and J by 7 bases, leaving 7 bases between them. Per the germline V gene, CDR1 is MDHEN and CDR2 is SYDVKM. This CDR3 has 13 amino acids. A remark on this clone: At the DNA level, this CDR3 is encoded by other sequences in the same sample as well.

The protocol was immunoSEQ multiplex PCR, while the TCRdb copy is restricted to in-frame clones and leaves out a portion. The table includes 510,000 or so clones, roughly 89% detected once. The J gene is TRBJ1-6, the V gene TRBV28; no firm D call. The sample here was peripheral blood, taken in a trial of Ad26.COV2.S vaccine versus placebo. This TCR was sampled from a person aged 18 to 59 who received the Ad26.COV2.S COVID-19 vaccine or a placebo. As DNA, the CDR3 is TGTGCCAGCAGTTTTCGAGGGAATTCACCCCTCCACTTT. Translating gives CASSFRGNSPLHF.